This TCR beta chain was identified during a study of blood T cell repertoires in COVID-19. Study at large: Acute and convalescent COVID-19 specimens originated in the United States, Italy and Spain. From T cells, B-cell-depleted T cells, or PBMCs came the material, which was cDNA or gDNA.

In germline, CDR1 is WSHSY, CDR2 SAAADI. Trimming removed 2 bases from V and 8 bases from J, with 28 bases in between. This CDR3 region has 19 residues. Authors' methods: Amplified reference gene primers provided the basis for estimating nucleated cell counts. Measured with immunoSEQ multiplex PCR; TCRdb has only the in-frame clones, and not every one. The V and J calls and the clone size are those of that table, but D and trimming were determined from the DNA. The data contain about 65,000 clones, about 82% of them singletons. V gene TRBV10-2 combines with J gene TRBJ2-1, with D perhaps TRBD1 (5 bases). Sequencing was performed on peripheral blood. The clonotype was recovered from a human donor in a cohort sampled during active COVID-19. The CDR3 DNA reads as TGCGCCAGCAGTGAGACGGGTATTTTACAGGTCCGACAAGTGGATGAGCAGTTCTTC. It codes for CASSETGILQVRQVDEQFF.